A selection of T cell receptor beta chains follows, all from one sample in a study of cytomegalovirus exposure and HLA in healthy donors. Clones were read by immunoSEQ multiplex PCR, and TCRdb kept only the in-frame ones, dropping some. This sample has tens of thousands of clones, with about four fifths found just once. The sample comprised PBMCs. The receptors originated from a man aged 35-49 years in good health and CMV-seronegative. Both conserved end residues are part of each CDR3. D genes are given only for firm matches. Size tells how often a clone was seen (once, few, many) or the class of an expanded clone, and some rows leave it out.

>few|TRBV5-1|TRBJ2-7|-
TGCGCCAGCAGCTTGGCGGTCGGTGCGGGACCGACCGCGGAGCAGTACTTC
CASSLAVGAGPTAEQYF
>-|TRBV12-5|TRBJ1-6|-
TGTGCTAGTGGTTTGGTACTCAGCGAGGGTTCACCCCTCCACTTT
CASGLVLSEGSPLHF
>few|TRBV19|TRBJ2-3|TRBD2
TGTGCCAGTAGTCCGCGGGAGGGCCTCAGTACAGATACGCAGTATTTT
CASSPREGLSTDTQYF
>-|TRBV7-9|TRBJ1-1|TRBD1
TGTGCCAGCAGCTACGGACAGGAGAACACTGAAGCTTTCTTT
CASSYGQENTEAFF
>few|TRBV5-5|TRBJ2-1|-
TGTGCCAGCACCCCCGGACAAACCTACAATGAGCAGTTCTTC
CASTPGQTYNEQFF
>few|TRBV28|TRBJ2-7|-
TGTGCCAGCAGTTCTACATCGGGCGAGCAGTACTTC
CASSSTSGEQYF
>-|TRBV29-1|TRBJ2-3|-
TGCAGCGTTGAGGAGGGGTCCCTCCCAGATACGCAGTATTTT
CSVEEGSLPDTQYF
>-|TRBV30|TRBJ2-6|TRBD1
TGTGCCTGGACGAGGGGGCCTGGGGCCAACGGCCTGACTTTC
CAWTRGPGANGLTF
>-|TRBV30|TRBJ2-1|-
TGTGCCTGGAGTGTACCGGCAGGGGGGAAGCAGTTCTTC
CAWSVPAGGKQFF
>-|TRBV5-6|TRBJ2-7|-
TGTGCCAGCAGCTTCATGGTTTCCGAGCAGTACTTC
CASSFMVSEQYF
>-|TRBV9|TRBJ1-3|TRBD1
TGTGCCAGCAGCGACGACAGGGCTGGAAACACCATATATTTT
CASSDDRAGNTIYF
>-|TRBV13|TRBJ2-7|TRBD1
TGTGCCAGCAGCTTCCGACAGGGCCCCTCCTACGAGCAGTACTTC
CASSFRQGPSYEQYF
>-|TRBV14|TRBJ1-4|-
TGTGCCAGCAGCCAAGATGGGCGGGGGAAAGAAAAACTGTTTTTT
CASSQDGRGKEKLFF
>-|TRBV7-8|TRBJ2-7|TRBD2
TGTGCCAGCAGCTTTAGCGGGAGGGCCGGGGAGCAGTACTTC
CASSFSGRAGEQYF
>-|TRBV5-3|TRBJ2-1|TRBD2
TGTGCCAGAAGCTTGTCAGGGACTAGCGGGACTAATGAGCAGTTCTTC
CARSLSGTSGTNEQFF
>-|TRBV4-1|TRBJ2-2|-
TGCGCCAGCAGCCACTGGTTGCAGACGAACACCGGGGAGCTGTTTTTT
CASSHWLQTNTGELFF